This TCR beta chain was identified during a study of blood T cell repertoires in COVID-19. Overall study: COVID-19 samples from acute and convalescent phases originated in the United States, Italy and Spain. Sample material is recorded as cDNA or gDNA derived from T cells, B-cell-depleted T cells, or PBMCs.

CDR3 length equals 15 residues. V gave up 0 bases and J gave up 2 bases; unmatched junction bases: 3. In germline, CDR1 is MNHEY, CDR2 SVGAGI. Original processing methods: Quantification of nucleated cells was approximated via reference gene primer amplification. Method: immunoSEQ multiplex PCR; TCRdb's copy keeps in-frame clones and lacks some. V and J calls and clone size are those listed in that table; D and trimming were worked out from the DNA. The sample has roughly 190,000 clones, approximately 81% seen once. The genes are TRBV6-5 and TRBJ2-5; TRBD1 matches 7 bases. Sequenced input: peripheral blood. The receptor's source is a human donor in a cohort sampled during active COVID-19. Here the CDR3 reads CASSYSGTAQETQYF. DNA for the CDR3: TGTGCCAGCAGTTACTCAGGGACAGCGCAAGAGACCCAGTACTTC.